Shown below are 23 T cell receptor beta chains from a single sample sequenced in a study of T cell responses to AZD1222 COVID-19 vaccine. Assay used: immunoSEQ multiplex PCR; TCRdb lists only in-frame clones, some missing. Of 15,000 to 20,000 clones listed, 85% to 90% are singletons. The sequencing here drew on peripheral blood, taken 28 days after the second AZD1222 dose. The receptors derive from an adult who received the AZD1222 COVID-19 vaccine.

The genes are TRBV18 and TRBJ1-1, with D possibly matching TRBD1 (5 bases). Looked up from germline, CDR1 is KGHSH and CDR2 is LQKENI. This CDR3 is built from 14 residues. V was trimmed by 0 bases and J by 3 bases, leaving 8 bases between them. The CDR3 DNA is TGTGCCAGCTCACCACCGGGGGGTCACACTGAAGCTTTCTTT. Translating gives CASSPPGGHTEAFF.

This chain links TRBV5-1 with TRBJ1-1; D gene unclear. Germline values: CDR1 SGHRS, CDR2 YFSETQ. V was shortened by 2 bases and J by 1 base, with 18 bases between the two germline ends. The CDR3 contains 17 residues. CDR3 sequence (DNA): TGCGCCAGCAGCTTAAGAGGACCCCCTCCAACGAACACTGAAGCTTTCTTT. The encoded protein is CASSLRGPPPTNTEAFF. Combining the CDR3 with reference TRBV5-1 and TRBJ1-1 gives the whole variable domain KAGVTQTPRYLIKTRGQQVTLSCSPISGHRSVSWYQQTPGQGLQFLFEYFSETQRNKGNFPGRFSGRQFSNSRSEMNVSTLELGDSALYLCASSLRGPPPTNTEAFFGQGTRLTVV.

The chain uses TRBV3-1 (or the pseudogene TRBV3-2) and TRBJ1-5; unclear D gene. The CDR3 runs to 13 residues. Germline CDR1 reads LGHDT; CDR2 reads YNNKEL (reference sequence). Trimming took off 0 bases at V and 6 bases at J, with 6 bases between the two ends. As DNA, the CDR3 is TGTGCCAGCAGCCAAGATCTGGCTCAGCCCCAGCATTTT. This encodes CASSQDLAQPQHF.

V is TRBV10-3 and J is TRBJ2-4; D is possibly TRBD2 (5 bases). This CDR3 region has 13 residues. Germline CDR1 reads ENHRY; CDR2 reads SYGVKD. The ends were cut back, 7 bases at V and 5 bases at J, with 12 bases in the middle. CDR3 in amino acids: CAIKENGENIQYF. DNA of the CDR3: TGTGCCATCAAAGAAAACGGGGAAAACATTCAGTACTTC.

This clone has just one count. This chain joins TRBV6-5 and TRBJ2-1; TRBD1 agrees at 7 bases. J gave up 6 bases and V 5 bases, and 4 bases lay outside the gene matches. CDR3 length equals 13 residues. Germline V CDR1 and CDR2: MNHEY, SVGAGI. CDR3 coding DNA: TGTGCCAGCAGTCCCCGGACAGGCAATGAGCAGTTCTTC. It encodes CASSPRTGNEQFF.

The chain is built from TRBV5-1 and TRBJ1-6, with D maybe TRBD1 (6 bases). This CDR3 is built from 17 residues. Germline CDR1 reads SGHRS; CDR2 reads YFSETQ. Trimming took 3 bases from V and 1 from J, leaving 14 bases between them. DNA of the CDR3: TGCGCCAGCAGCTCTTTGGGCCAGGGGTCCTATAATTCACCCCTCCACTTT. Its protein product is CASSSLGQGSYNSPLHF.

This rearrangement joins TRBV9 to TRBJ2-5, with 12 positions matching TRBD2. Germline V lookup: CDR1 SGDLS, CDR2 YYNGEE. Trimming at V came to 3 bases and at J to 5 bases, leaving 11 bases not matched to a gene. The CDR3 is 17 residues long. Here the CDR3 DNA reads TGTGCCAGCAGCGACTCCAAGGGACTAGCGGGTATGGAGACCCAGTACTTC. This translates into CASSDSKGLAGMETQYF.

V usage is TRBV5-1 and J usage is TRBJ2-3; 10 positions match TRBD2. This CDR3 contains 16 residues. V was clipped by 3 bases and J by 3 bases; unmatched bases: 7. The germline V gene encodes CDR1 SGHRS and CDR2 YFSETQ. The CDR3 DNA sequence: TGCGCCAGCAGCTCAGCTAGCGGGAGCTGGACAGATACGCAGTATTTT. Translation: CASSSASGSWTDTQYF.

V is TRBV2 and J is TRBJ2-3; no clear D gene. V lost 5 bases and J lost 8, with 8 bases in between. CDR3 length: 11 amino acids. Germline CDR1 is SNHLY and CDR2 is FYNNEI. The CDR3 protein is CASSPVGTQYF. CDR3 DNA: TGTGCCAGCAGTCCCGTGGGTACGCAGTATTTT.

CDR3 nucleotide sequence: TGTGCCAGCAGCTTGGCACAGGGGGCGTTCTACGAGCAGTACGTC. Residues: CASSLAQGAFYEQYV. The chain has TRBV5-5 and TRBJ2-7, with TRBD1 matching over 9 bases. The V segment lost 0 bases and the J segment 3 bases; nucleotides outside the gene matches: 4. The CDR3 is 15 amino acids. Germline-derived CDR1 and CDR2 are SGHKS and YYEKEE (reference sequence).

The V gene is TRBV3-1 (or the pseudogene TRBV3-2), the J gene TRBJ2-2; 9 positions agree with TRBD2. J lost 5 bases, V lost 1 base, and 11 bases had no gene match. This CDR3 is 18 amino acids long. The germline V gene encodes CDR1 LGHDT and CDR2 YNNKEL (reference sequence). The chain's CDR3 is CASSQGQLAGGRTGELFF. The CDR3 DNA sequence: TGTGCCAGCAGCCAAGGACAGCTCGCGGGGGGGCGGACCGGGGAGCTGTTTTTT.

In this sample, this clone turned up once. The chain uses TRBV28 and TRBJ1-2; 10 nucleotides match TRBD1. This CDR3 spans 13 amino acids. In germline, CDR1 is MDHEN, CDR2 SYDVKM. V shed 6 bases and J 6 bases; nucleotides not matched to a gene: 4. In DNA, the CDR3 is TGTGCCAGCAGGCCAGGACAGGGGGATGGCTACACCTTC. Amino acid sequence: CASRPGQGDGYTF.

The chain carries TRBV9 and TRBJ2-2; D may correspond to TRBD1 or TRBD2 (5 bases each). With 0 bases removed from V and 0 bases from J, the gap between germline ends came to 9 bases. The germline gives CDR1 SGDLS, CDR2 YYNGEE. The CDR3 contains 16 residues. The CDR3 protein is CASSVDGTTNTGELFF. The DNA of the CDR3 is TGTGCCAGCAGCGTAGACGGGACCACGAACACCGGGGAGCTGTTTTTT.

The chain couples TRBV28 to TRBJ2-4; the match to TRBD1 covers 7 bases. Trimming at V came to 5 bases and at J to 9 bases, leaving 10 bases not matched to a gene. The CDR3 is 14 residues long. Germline assignment: CDR1 MDHEN and CDR2 SYDVKM. The CDR3 reads CASSPAPQGVIQYF. CDR3 coding DNA: TGTGCCAGCAGTCCCGCCCCCCAGGGGGTCATTCAGTACTTC.

J is TRBJ1-2 and V is TRBV28; a weak D match, TRBD1 (5 bases). Germline CDR1 is MDHEN and CDR2 is SYDVKM. The germline V and J ends were trimmed by 11 bases and 2 bases, with 15 bases remaining between them. CDR3 length: 13 amino acids. The chain's CDR3 is CACTGGVNYGYTF. CDR3 coding DNA: TGTGCCTGCACGGGGGGAGTAAACTATGGCTACACCTTC.

V and J are TRBV19 and TRBJ1-6, with 7 positions matching TRBD1. The V gene end was trimmed by 4 bases and the J gene end by 4 bases; junction bases not matched to a gene: 4. Germline values: CDR1 LNHDA, CDR2 SQIVND (reference sequence). The CDR3 is made up of 15 amino acids. In nucleotides, the CDR3 is TGTGCCAGTAGTAACCGGGACAGTTATAATTCACCCCTCCACTTT. Translated, it gives CASSNRDSYNSPLHF.

The chain employs TRBV3-1 (or the pseudogene TRBV3-2) and TRBJ1-3; no firm D call. This CDR3 spans 13 amino acids. Trimming left V 0 bases short and J 4 bases short, with 4 bases between. Per germline, CDR1 LGHDT and CDR2 YNNKEL (reference sequence). This CDR3 is CASSQELGNTIYF. DNA of the CDR3: TGTGCCAGCAGCCAAGAGTTAGGAAACACCATATATTTT.

This chain joins TRBV28 and TRBJ1-5; the D is unclear. The length of the CDR3 is 17 residues. CDR1 is MDHEN and CDR2 is SYDVKM in the germline V gene. V dropped 4 bases and J dropped 3 bases, with 19 bases sitting between them. The CDR3 is CASSSRTRRASNQPQHF. DNA for the CDR3: TGTGCCAGCAGTTCTAGGACCCGGCGGGCATCCAATCAGCCCCAGCATTTT.

This clone came up once. The V gene is TRBV18, the J gene TRBJ2-2; possibly TRBD2 for D (6 bases). Trimming cost V 3 bases and J 2 bases, with 19 bases left between them. The V gene's germline CDR1 is KGHSH and CDR2 LQKENI. This CDR3 is built from 18 residues. CDR3 sequence reads: CASSPYRLAPSNTGELFF. The CDR3 DNA is TGTGCCAGCTCACCGTACAGGCTAGCGCCATCTAACACCGGGGAGCTGTTTTTT.

About this clone: In the same sample, other DNA sequences code for this CDR3. This chain connects TRBV20-1 to TRBJ2-7; D gene unclear. The CDR3 runs to 11 residues. Germline CDR1 reads DFQATT; CDR2 reads SNEGSKA (reference sequence). Trimming left V 3 bases short and J 2 bases short, with 5 bases between. Here the CDR3 reads CSASGTYEQYF. Here the CDR3 DNA reads TGCAGTGCTAGCGGAACCTACGAGCAGTACTTC.

The rearrangement joins TRBV30 to TRBJ1-3, with D hard to call. The CDR3 loop spans 11 amino acids. Germline V lookup: CDR1 GTSNPN, CDR2 SVGIG (reference sequence). Trimming removed 0 bases at V and 8 bases at J, with 5 bases between. Here the CDR3 reads CAWSVRDTIYF. CDR3 coding DNA: TGTGCCTGGAGTGTAAGAGACACCATATATTTT.

The chain uses TRBV5-1 and TRBJ1-5, with a weak D call TRBD1 (6 bases). V was cut by 3 bases and J by 8 bases, with 18 bases left in between. In germline, CDR1 is SGHRS, CDR2 YFSETQ. This CDR3 has 15 amino acids. The CDR3 is CASSSGDTPLEPQHF. In DNA form, the CDR3 reads TGCGCCAGCAGCTCTGGGGACACACCACTGGAGCCCCAGCATTTT.

V usage is TRBV9 and J usage is TRBJ1-3, with D hard to call. CDR3 size: 13 residues. Germline lookup yields CDR1 SGDLS and CDR2 YYNGEE. Deletions cut 0 bases from V and 4 bases from J, with 5 bases between. The CDR3 DNA sequence: TGTGCCAGCAGCGTAGAAGCAGGAAACACCATATATTTT. Its translation is CASSVEAGNTIYF.